These 25 T cell receptor beta chains were sequenced from one sample in a study of T-cell reconstitution after alpha-beta-depleted transplantation in children. Unique molecular identifiers were used to barcode this TCRbeta library. Each CDR3 protein is one row after TCRdb ran MiXCR on the PCR reads. The repertoire includes about 980,000 distinct CDR3 sequences, about 29% of them detected once, and more than 25% sits in the top ten. This material consisted of PBMCs, mostly from graft donor cells, taken 360 days after TCRalphabeta/CD19-depleted stem cell transplant. Receptor source: a boy younger than two who had a stem cell transplant for SCID, so the T cells may come from the graft donor.

CDR3 coding DNA: TGTGCCAGCAGTACAGGGGCGAGCACAGATACGCAGTATTTT. This sequence encodes CASSTGASTDTQYF. This chain links TRBV28 with TRBJ2-3; 7 bases map to TRBD1. This CDR3 is 14 amino acids long. The junction had 2 bases not matched to a gene; V was cut back by 5 bases and J by 0 bases. The germline CDR1 and CDR2 sequences are MDHEN and SYDVKM.

In this sample, this clonotype turned up a few times. The chain is built from TRBV28 and TRBJ2-3, with D possibly matching TRBD1 (5 bases). Per germline, CDR1 MDHEN and CDR2 SYDVKM. V lost 3 bases and J 0 bases, leaving 10 bases between the germline ends. This CDR3 comprises 15 residues. CDR3 amino acids: CASSFPRASTDTQYF. DNA of the CDR3: TGTGCCAGCAGTTTCCCCAGGGCAAGCACAGATACGCAGTATTTT.

The rearrangement uses TRBV12-3 or TRBV12-4 and TRBJ2-2, with a tentative D call TRBD1 (5 bases). The CDR3 has 12 amino acids. V gave up 5 bases and J gave up 12 bases, with 13 bases separating them. The chain's CDR3 is CASSPGSKKLFF. The CDR3 region has the DNA TGTGCCAGCAGTCCAGGGTCAAAAAAGCTGTTTTTT.

The chain employs TRBV29-1 and TRBJ1-5; TRBD1 is a possible D gene (6 bases). The CDR3 sequence is 13 residues long. V shed 4 bases and J shed 6 bases, with 13 bases lying between them. Germline lookup yields CDR1 SQVTM and CDR2 ANQGSEA. CDR3 DNA: TGCAGCGTTGGGGCAGGGGCAGGTCAGCCCCAGCATTTT. Residues: CSVGAGAGQPQHF.

In this sample, this clonotype turned up a few times. This chain joins TRBV29-1 and TRBJ2-1; D is ambiguous. CDR3 length: 14 residues. Trimming took 4 bases from V and 7 from J, leaving 17 bases between them. Germline CDR1 reads SQVTM; CDR2 reads ANQGSEA. The CDR3, as DNA: TGCAGCGTTGTAAGGCAGCCAGGCCCAAATGAGCAGTTCTTC. Amino acids: CSVVRQPGPNEQFF.

This clonotype was recorded a few times. The chain carries TRBV29-1 and TRBJ2-3, with D unclear. Germline assignment: CDR1 SQVTM and CDR2 ANQGSEA. Between the trimmed V and J ends, which lost 4 bases and 3 bases, there was a span of 11 bases. The CDR3 runs 13 residues. This CDR3 is CSVAPLLTDTQYF. DNA for the CDR3: TGCAGCGTTGCCCCTTTGTTAACAGATACGCAGTATTTT.

This clonotype was seen repeatedly, ten times or more. This chain connects TRBV12-3 or TRBV12-4 to TRBJ2-5; TRBD1 aligns across 9 bases. V trimming: 6 bases; J trimming: 5 bases; junction bases outside the gene matches: 7. This CDR3 has 14 amino acids. The CDR3 here is CASSGQGYWETQYF. The CDR3 DNA follows: TGTGCCAGCAGCGGACAGGGGTATTGGGAGACCCAGTACTTC.

The sample holds a few counts of this clonotype. The gene calls are TRBV6-1 and TRBJ1-6, with TRBD1 identical over 9 bases. The CDR3 spans 14 residues. Trimming cost V 10 bases and J 10 bases; bases outside gene matches: 11. Per the germline V gene, CDR1 is MNHNS and CDR2 is SASEGT. As DNA, the CDR3 is TGTGCCACATCTCCGGGACAGGGAAGGTCACCCCTCCACTTT. It yields the protein CATSPGQGRSPLHF.

This clonotype was detected a few times. The rearrangement joins TRBV30 to TRBJ2-7; 10 nucleotides align to TRBD1. The germline V gene encodes CDR1 GTSNPN and CDR2 SVGIG (reference sequence). V dropped 2 bases and J dropped 1; count of bases not matched to a gene: 5. This CDR3 contains 15 residues. CDR3 region: CAWSSWGQGSYEQYF. CDR3 DNA: TGTGCCTGGAGTAGTTGGGGACAGGGGTCCTACGAGCAGTACTTC.

This clonotype was recorded at least ten times. The chain uses TRBV20-1 and TRBJ2-3, with a possible D match to TRBD1 (6 bases). The germline V gene encodes CDR1 DFQATT and CDR2 SNEGSKA (reference sequence). The CDR3 length is 15 residues. Trimming left V 2 bases short and J 4 bases short, with 16 bases between. CDR3 bases: TGCAGTGCTAGACCCACAGGGCCCAGCGCAGATACGCAGTATTTT. Amino acid sequence: CSARPTGPSADTQYF.

The V call is TRBV12-3 or TRBV12-4, the J call TRBJ1-1; D is ambiguous. There are 14 residues in the CDR3. V was shortened by 5 bases and J by 0 bases, with 10 bases between the two germline ends. DNA of the CDR3: TGTGCCAGCAGTCCCACCTCATTGAACACTGAAGCTTTCTTT. It codes for CASSPTSLNTEAFF.

This clonotype was seen a handful of times. This chain joins TRBV6-2 or TRBV6-3 and TRBJ2-1, with D hard to call. Between the trimmed V and J ends, which lost 6 bases and 6 bases, there was a span of 12 bases. The germline V gene encodes CDR1 MNHEY and CDR2 SVGEGT. The CDR3 consists of 13 residues. The CDR3: CASREQYRNEQFF. CDR3 nucleotides: TGTGCCAGCAGGGAACAATATCGCAATGAGCAGTTCTTC.

The chain combines TRBV7-9 with TRBJ1-3; the D gene is possibly TRBD1 (6 bases). V was cut by 0 bases and J by 11 bases, with 8 bases left in between. CDR1 is SEHNR and CDR2 is FQNEAQ in the germline V gene (reference sequence). The CDR3 spans 12 residues. The CDR3: CASSLAGTSIYF. The CDR3 DNA follows: TGTGCCAGCAGCTTAGCGGGGACATCCATATATTTT.

The V and J genes are TRBV12-3 or TRBV12-4 and TRBJ2-6; unclear D gene. The CDR3 sequence is 15 residues long. V shed 4 bases and J shed 2 bases, with 9 bases lying between them. CDR3 sequence reads: CASSSGSAGANVLTF. The DNA for the CDR3 is TGTGCCAGCAGTTCCGGCAGTGCTGGGGCCAACGTCCTGACTTTC.

V gene TRBV11-2 combines with J gene TRBJ2-1, with 8 bases identical to TRBD2. Germline assignment: CDR1 SGHAT and CDR2 FQNNGV. J lost 5 bases, V lost 0 bases, and 18 bases had no gene match. The CDR3 consists of 20 residues. The CDR3 bases are TGTGCCAGCAGCTTAGATCGGAGAAGCGGGGGCCCAACCAGGGACAATGAGCAGTTCTTC. Translating gives CASSLDRRSGGPTRDNEQFF.

The chain employs TRBV9 and TRBJ2-3; 15 bases agree with TRBD2. The CDR3 is made up of 17 amino acids. V gave up 2 bases and J gave up 6 bases; unmatched junction bases: 7. Germline V gene lookup returns CDR1 SGDLS and CDR2 YYNGEE. The CDR3: CASSVFWTSGGVDTQYF. Written as DNA, the CDR3 is TGTGCCAGCAGCGTTTTTTGGACTAGCGGGGGGGTGGATACGCAGTATTTT.

This clonotype was seen a handful of times. The chain links TRBV4-1 to TRBJ2-7; D assignment may be TRBD1 or TRBD2 (6 bases each). The CDR3 is 15 amino acids. Per the germline V gene, CDR1 is MGHRA and CDR2 is YSYEKL. With 0 bases removed from V and 2 bases from J, the gap between germline ends came to 11 bases. CDR3 protein: CASSQDNREAYEQYF. DNA of the CDR3: TGCGCCAGCAGCCAAGATAACAGGGAGGCCTACGAGCAGTACTTC.

The chain links TRBV6-5 to TRBJ2-3, with unresolved D. Germline values: CDR1 MNHEY, CDR2 SVGAGI. Between the trimmed V and J ends, which lost 2 bases and 2 bases, there was a span of 8 bases. The CDR3 length is 14 residues. The CDR3 DNA sequence: TGTGCCAGCAGTTACGACGGATTCACAGATACGCAGTATTTT. It specifies CASSYDGFTDTQYF.

This clonotype has more than one count but fewer than ten. This chain joins TRBV4-3 and TRBJ2-1; a possible D gene is TRBD2 (5 bases). Germline CDR1 LGHNA, CDR2 YSLEER. The V and J ends lost 0 bases and 10 bases respectively, with 13 bases between them. This CDR3 contains 14 residues. The CDR3 DNA reads TGCGCCAGCAGCCAAGAAGAAGGGAGAGGCGAGCAGTTCTTC. It translates to CASSQEEGRGEQFF.

V is TRBV20-1 and J is TRBJ2-2, with D unresolved. Germline V gene lookup returns CDR1 DFQATT and CDR2 SNEGSKA (reference sequence). The CDR3 is 16 amino acids. V gave up 0 bases and J gave up 0 bases, with 11 bases separating them. DNA for the CDR3: TGCAGTGCTAGAGATTATTACAGCTCGAACACCGGGGAGCTGTTTTTT. As protein: CSARDYYSSNTGELFF.

This clonotype turned up a few times. DNA for the CDR3: TGCGCCAGCAGCCCTATCCCCCGGGACAGGTGGAACGAGCAGTACTTC. It codes for CASSPIPRDRWNEQYF. The V gene is TRBV5-1, the J gene TRBJ2-7; 8 bases fit TRBD1. Germline V gives CDR1 SGHRS, CDR2 YFSETQ. Losses at the gene ends were 4 bases for V and 5 bases for J; bases not matched to a gene: 14. CDR3 length equals 16 residues.

The chain is built from TRBV20-1 and TRBJ2-1, with 10 bases fitting TRBD2. Germline V CDR1 and CDR2: DFQATT, SNEGSKA (reference sequence). The length of the CDR3 is 15 residues. After removal of 0 bases from V and 6 bases from J, the junction contained 5 bases not matched to a gene. The CDR3 DNA sequence: TGCAGTGCTAGAGATCCTAGCGGGAGATCCAATGAGCAGTTCTTC. Protein product: CSARDPSGRSNEQFF.

This clonotype was seen only a few times. The CDR3 coding sequence is TGCGCCAGCAGCTCCCTGACTAGCGGGTTCGATACGCAGTATTTT. This gives the protein CASSSLTSGFDTQYF. The chain joins TRBV5-1 to TRBJ2-3, with 10 nucleotides matching TRBD2. V dropped 3 bases and J dropped 6; count of bases not matched to a gene: 7. From germline, CDR1 is SGHRS and CDR2 YFSETQ. The CDR3 length is 15 residues.

The table lists this clonotype with a few counts. The chain recombines TRBV29-1 with TRBJ2-3; 7 bases match TRBD1. The CDR3 loop spans 20 amino acids. Trimming at V came to 2 bases and at J to 2 bases, leaving 22 bases not matched to a gene. CDR1 and CDR2 (germline): SQVTM, ANQGSEA. The CDR3 loop is CSVELWVVRQGSTPTDTQYF. Written as DNA, the CDR3 is TGCAGCGTTGAATTGTGGGTGGTGCGACAGGGCTCCACTCCCACAGATACGCAGTATTTT.

This clonotype was seen more than once but under ten times. The chain recombines TRBV20-1 with TRBJ2-1; D is uncertain. This CDR3 contains 15 residues. V was trimmed by 6 bases and J by 0 bases, leaving 15 bases between them. Per the germline V gene, CDR1 is DFQATT and CDR2 is SNEGSKA (reference sequence). In DNA form, the CDR3 reads TGCAGTGCGAGCCAGGCAGGTAACTCCTACAATGAGCAGTTCTTC. Amino acid sequence: CSASQAGNSYNEQFF.